These 6 T cell receptor beta chains were all obtained from the same sample, sequenced in a study of T cell repertoires in cytomegalovirus infection. No antigen has been assigned to these receptors. TCRdb itself ran the reads through MiXCR, one entry per CDR3 protein. The table includes approximately 120,000 distinct CDR3 sequences, about 32% detected once. Sample: CD8+ T cells from cultured PBMCs, taken from culture after CMV antigen stimulation. The receptors come from a human donor in good health (CMV status not recorded). Some clones in this sample may be carry-over from other donors' samples.

This clonotype has at least ten counts. This chain joins TRBV7-9 and TRBJ1-6, with a possible D match to TRBD1 (6 bases). CDR3 length equals 15 residues. Germline-derived CDR1 and CDR2 are SEHNR and FQNEAQ (reference sequence). Trimming pared 2 bases from V and 8 bases from J, leaving 13 bases between. This chain's CDR3 is CASSLRGVRDSPLHF. The CDR3, as DNA: TGTGCCAGCAGCTTAAGGGGGGTTAGGGATTCACCCCTCCACTTT.

This sequence joins TRBV12-3 or TRBV12-4 and TRBJ2-2, with a possible D match to TRBD1 (6 bases). The germline V and J ends were trimmed by 8 bases and 0 bases, with 16 bases remaining between them. There are 16 residues in the CDR3. The CDR3 spells CASQVWGLANTGELFF. The CDR3 DNA reads as TGTGCCAGCCAGGTGTGGGGGCTAGCGAACACCGGGGAGCTGTTTTTT.

V is TRBV25-1 and J is TRBJ2-1, with D hard to call. The CDR3 is made up of 14 amino acids. The V gene lost 5 bases and the J gene lost 6 bases, with 14 bases spanning the gap. Germline V lookup: CDR1 MGHDK, CDR2 SYGVNS. As DNA, the CDR3 is TGTGCCAGCAGTAGCGATGCTGACTTCAATGAGCAGTTCTTC. This codes for CASSSDADFNEQFF.

This clonotype has at least ten counts. The chain uses TRBV7-3 and TRBJ2-1; 12 nucleotides align to TRBD2. The CDR3 runs to 17 residues. J gave up 0 bases and V 5 bases, and 5 bases lay outside the gene matches. CDR1 SGHTA and CDR2 FQGTGA come from the germline V gene. CDR3 in amino acids: CASSPGLAGSSYNEQFF. CDR3 sequence (DNA): TGTGCCAGCAGCCCTGGACTAGCGGGGAGCTCCTACAATGAGCAGTTCTTC.

This clonotype was seen many times. The chain carries TRBV7-6 and TRBJ2-1; either TRBD1 or TRBD2 may supply D (6 bases each). The CDR3 totals 15 residues. The germline V gene encodes CDR1 SGHVS and CDR2 FNYEAQ. Deletions cut 5 bases from V and 6 bases from J, with 17 bases between. The CDR3 loop is CASSGPGRGRNEQFF. The CDR3, as DNA: TGTGCCAGCAGCGGTCCCGGTCGGGGGCGCAATGAGCAGTTCTTC.

The chain employs TRBV7-2 and TRBJ1-5; 9 bases are shared with TRBD1. The CDR3 is made up of 14 amino acids. Germline V lookup: CDR1 SGHTA, CDR2 FQGNSA. The V gene end was trimmed by 7 bases and the J gene end by 3 bases; junction bases not matched to a gene: 4. This CDR3 reads CASNTGGANQPQHF. CDR3 nucleotides: TGTGCCAGCAACACAGGGGGCGCCAATCAGCCCCAGCATTTT.